These 18 T cell receptor beta chains came from one sample sequenced in a study of blood T cell repertoires in COVID-19. Sequencing was performed with immunoSEQ multiplex PCR; in TCRdb, only in-frame clones are kept and a portion is missing. The sample consists of about 75,000 clones, 88% of them appearing once. The sample comprised peripheral blood. The receptors here all came from a human donor in a cohort sampled during active COVID-19.

The gene calls are TRBV30 and TRBJ2-5, with D tentatively TRBD1 (7 bases). Germline CDR1 reads GTSNPN; CDR2 reads SVGIG (reference sequence). V was pared by 4 bases and J by 5 bases, with 17 bases between. The CDR3 is made up of 14 amino acids. The CDR3 protein is CAWTSAGGRETQYF. The CDR3 coding sequence is TGTGCCTGGACTAGCGCAGGGGGAAGGGAGACCCAGTACTTC.

This clone occurred a few times. The chain joins TRBV19 to TRBJ2-3; 12 positions agree with TRBD2. V lost 9 bases to trimming and J lost 2 bases; unmatched junction nucleotides: 9. The CDR3 runs 16 residues. In germline, CDR1 is LNHDA, CDR2 SQIVND (reference sequence). The CDR3 loop is CASRLGTSGYTDTQYF. CDR3 in DNA: TGTGCCAGCCGGCTTGGGACTAGCGGGTACACAGATACGCAGTATTTT.

This chain connects TRBV27 to TRBJ2-7; 10 nucleotides line up with TRBD2. The CDR3 runs 14 residues. The germline V gene encodes CDR1 MNHEY and CDR2 SMNVEV (reference sequence). With 2 bases clipped from V and 8 bases from J, the junction kept 6 bases outside the gene matches. Here the CDR3 DNA reads TGTGCCAGCAGTTTAGCTAGCGGGAGAGGGCAGCAGTACTTC. Protein sequence: CASSLASGRGQQYF.

The chain employs TRBV7-9 and TRBJ2-3; TRBD2 might be the D (6 bases). Germline V lookup: CDR1 SEHNR, CDR2 FQNEAQ (reference sequence). The length of the CDR3 is 18 residues. Trimming removed 5 bases from V and 3 bases from J, with 24 bases in between. The CDR3 nucleotides are TGTGCCAGCAGCCCCCCTCTTAGGGCGACGGGGAGGACAGATACGCAGTATTTT. Translating gives CASSPPLRATGRTDTQYF.

The chain is built from TRBV5-8 and TRBJ1-5, with 8 bases aligning to TRBD1. With V trimmed by 4 bases and J by 6 bases, 6 bases remained unmatched. The germline V gene encodes CDR1 SGHTS and CDR2 YDEGEE. This CDR3 is 14 amino acids long. CDR3 DNA: TGTGCCAGCAGCCCGGACAGGGATACTCAGCCCCAGCATTTT. This encodes CASSPDRDTQPQHF.

The rearrangement joins TRBV6-5 to TRBJ2-7, with 9 bases fitting TRBD1. The trim removed 6 bases at V and 5 bases at J, leaving 11 bases unmatched. The V gene's germline CDR1 is MNHEY and CDR2 SVGAGI. The CDR3 has 15 amino acids. This chain's CDR3 is CASSDRDRVIHEQYF. The DNA for the CDR3 is TGTGCCAGCAGCGATCGGGACAGGGTCATCCACGAGCAGTACTTC.

In this sample, this clone turned up once. The V and J genes are TRBV11-2 and TRBJ1-2; unclear D gene. V was shortened by 1 base and J by 6 bases, with 6 bases between the two germline ends. CDR1 is SGHAT, CDR2 FQNNGV, per germline. This CDR3 is 12 amino acids long. The CDR3 DNA reads TGTGCCAGCAGCTTAGTACAGAATGGCTACACCTTC. Residues: CASSLVQNGYTF.

The V and J genes are TRBV29-1 and TRBJ1-2; tentative D call: TRBD1 (5 bases). This CDR3 is built from 10 residues. V gave up 6 bases and J gave up 7 bases, with 9 bases separating them. Germline-derived CDR1 and CDR2 are SQVTM and ANQGSEA. CDR3 sequence: CSVQGAGYTF. CDR3 DNA: TGCAGCGTCCAAGGGGCTGGCTACACCTTC.

This rearrangement joins TRBV24-1 to TRBJ1-5, with D possibly TRBD1 on 6 matching bases. The CDR3 is 18 residues long. Germline lookup yields CDR1 KGHDR and CDR2 SFDVKD. The ends were cut back, 3 bases at V and 0 bases at J, with 17 bases in the middle. The CDR3 coding sequence is TGTGCCACCAGTGATAAAGACAGCCTGGGGGCTAGCAATCAGCCCCAGCATTTT. Translating it yields CATSDKDSLGASNQPQHF.

A single count supports this clone. The rearrangement uses TRBV7-9 and TRBJ1-2; 9 positions agree with TRBD1. From germline, CDR1 is SEHNR and CDR2 FQNEAQ (reference sequence). V dropped 2 bases and J dropped 5; count of bases not matched to a gene: 3. This CDR3 is 14 amino acids long. The CDR3 bases are TGTGCCAGCAGCTTAAACAGGGGGCCATATGGCTACACCTTC. Its translation is CASSLNRGPYGYTF.

The chain uses TRBV9 and TRBJ1-1; D is possibly TRBD1 (6 bases). The CDR3 loop spans 19 amino acids. The germline V and J ends were trimmed by 0 bases and 4 bases, with 25 bases remaining between them. Germline lookup yields CDR1 SGDLS and CDR2 YYNGEE. The CDR3 region is CASSVATRGAGGKSTEAFF. CDR3 nucleotide sequence: TGTGCCAGCAGCGTAGCTACCCGGGGGGCAGGAGGGAAAAGCACTGAAGCTTTCTTT.

The gene calls are TRBV6-1 and TRBJ1-6; the match to TRBD1 covers 8 bases. This CDR3 spans 18 amino acids. Trimming removed 3 bases from V and 0 bases from J; junction bases left unmatched: 7. The germline V gene has CDR1 MNHNS and CDR2 SASEGT. The CDR3 DNA sequence: TGTGCCAGCAGTGACGGACAGGGCCTAAGCTCCTATAATTCACCCCTCCACTTT. Its protein product is CASSDGQGLSSYNSPLHF.

The chain couples TRBV6-6 to TRBJ1-1, with unresolved D. Germline lookup yields CDR1 MNHNY and CDR2 SVGAGI (reference sequence). V lost 7 bases and J 4 bases, leaving 7 bases between the germline ends. CDR3 length: 11 amino acids. The CDR3 loop reads CASNGFTEAFF. The CDR3 nucleotides are TGTGCCAGCAACGGGTTCACTGAAGCTTTCTTT.

The chain is built from TRBV11-2 and TRBJ2-1; D remains unclear. This CDR3 is 14 amino acids long. Per germline, CDR1 SGHAT and CDR2 FQNNGV. V lost 3 bases and J 8 bases, leaving 14 bases between the germline ends. The CDR3 loop is CASSFLRSIDEQFF. CDR3 nucleotides: TGTGCCAGCAGCTTTTTACGAAGCATCGATGAGCAGTTCTTC.

The V call is TRBV18, the J call TRBJ2-1; unclear D gene. Trimming took 2 bases from V and 8 from J, leaving 13 bases between them. CDR3 length: 14 residues. Germline-derived CDR1 and CDR2 are KGHSH and LQKENI. The CDR3 reads CASSPVLSSDEQFF. The CDR3 bases are TGTGCCAGCTCACCAGTCTTATCGTCGGATGAGCAGTTCTTC.

The chain has TRBV18 and TRBJ1-3; the match to TRBD1 covers 8 bases. There are 14 residues in the CDR3. Germline values: CDR1 KGHSH, CDR2 LQKENI. V dropped 5 bases and J dropped 4; count of bases not matched to a gene: 4. The CDR3 is CASSVDRAGNTIYF. The CDR3 DNA reads TGTGCCAGCTCAGTGGACAGGGCAGGAAACACCATATATTTT.

This clone was recorded only once. In the same sample, other DNA sequences code for this CDR3. The chain carries TRBV2 and TRBJ2-7, with 8 bases fitting TRBD1. Germline CDR1 is SNHLY and CDR2 is FYNNEI. V trimming: 5 bases; J trimming: 0 bases; junction bases outside the gene matches: 3. The CDR3 is 14 residues long. The CDR3 reads CASSPGQGSYEQYF. CDR3 in DNA: TGTGCCAGCAGTCCCGGACAGGGCTCCTACGAGCAGTACTTC.

The chain employs TRBV12-3 or TRBV12-4 and TRBJ2-1, with 8 bases lining up with TRBD2. After removal of 3 bases from V and 7 bases from J, the junction contained 2 bases not matched to a gene. The CDR3 length is 13 residues. The CDR3 spells CASSFGGGNEQFF. The CDR3 region has the DNA TGTGCCAGCAGTTTCGGGGGGGGAAATGAGCAGTTCTTC.